Listed below are T cell receptor beta chains from one sample, sequenced in a study of blood T cell repertoires in COVID-19. Method: immunoSEQ multiplex PCR; TCRdb's copy keeps in-frame clones and lacks some. The sample holds roughly 200,000 clones, over 70% seen once. Sequenced material: peripheral blood. The receptors here all came from a woman older than 75 with acute or convalescent COVID-19. Each CDR3 is given with its conserved first and last residue. A D gene is named only where the DNA matches it firmly. Only part of the rows carry a size: once, few, many, or a class if the clone is expanded.

D: TRBD1
J: TRBJ2-2
length: 15
size: -
V: TRBV4-1
CDR3: CASSSGQGTTGELFF
DNA: TGCGCCAGCAGCTCGGGACAGGGGACAACCGGGGAGCTGTTTTTT

D: -
J: TRBJ1-1
length: 16
size: -
V: TRBV19
CDR3: CASSIVPGMDITEAFF
DNA: TGTGCCAGTAGTATAGTTCCGGGTATGGATATCACTGAAGCTTTCTTT

D: TRBD2
J: TRBJ2-4
length: 16
size: -
V: TRBV9
CDR3: CASSVAGGPRGTIQYF
DNA: TGTGCCAGCAGCGTAGCGGGGGGGCCGCGGGGGACCATTCAGTACTTC

D: TRBD1
J: TRBJ2-4
length: 14
size: -
V: TRBV5-6
CDR3: CASRPKGAKNIQYF
DNA: TGTGCCAGCAGGCCGAAGGGGGCAAAAAACATTCAGTACTTC

D: TRBD1
J: TRBJ1-5
length: 16
size: -
V: TRBV19
CDR3: CASRRTGGNSNQPQHF
DNA: TGTGCCAGTAGAAGGACAGGGGGTAATAGCAATCAGCCCCAGCATTTT

D: -
J: TRBJ1-1
length: 16
size: once
V: TRBV28
CDR3: CASSSPPRQRNTEAFF
DNA: TGTGCCAGCAGTTCCCCGCCGCGACAACGGAACACTGAAGCTTTCTTT

D: TRBD1
J: TRBJ2-3
length: 16
size: -
V: TRBV11-3
CDR3: CASSVGRTGETDTQYF
DNA: TGTGCCAGCAGTGTCGGCAGGACAGGGGAGACAGATACGCAGTATTTT

D: TRBD1
J: TRBJ2-4
length: 18
size: -
V: TRBV4-1
CDR3: CASSPPRQGARAKNIQYF
DNA: TGCGCCAGCAGCCCCCCAAGACAGGGGGCGCGGGCCAAAAACATTCAGTACTTC

D: TRBD1
J: TRBJ2-5
length: 13
size: -
V: TRBV5-1
CDR3: CASRSRGKETQYF
DNA: TGCGCCAGCAGATCCAGGGGGAAAGAGACCCAGTACTTC

D: -
J: TRBJ1-2
length: 13
size: few
V: TRBV6-5
CDR3: CASSSRGAYGYTF
DNA: TGTGCCAGCAGTTCCAGGGGCGCCTATGGCTACACCTTC

D: -
J: TRBJ2-2
length: 16
size: few
V: TRBV27
CDR3: CASSFRPGVGTGELFF
DNA: TGTGCCAGCAGTTTTCGCCCAGGGGTTGGAACCGGGGAGCTGTTTTTT

D: TRBD1
J: TRBJ1-1
length: 14
size: -
V: TRBV5-5
CDR3: CASSLLSGGREAFF
DNA: TGTGCCAGCAGCTTGTTGTCAGGGGGCCGTGAAGCTTTCTTT

D: TRBD2
J: TRBJ2-7
length: 15
size: -
V: TRBV2
CDR3: CASRTGLAGNYEQYF
DNA: TGTGCCAGCAGGACGGGACTAGCGGGAAACTACGAGCAGTACTTC

D: -
J: TRBJ1-2
length: 14
size: -
V: TRBV14
CDR3: CASSQAQLRSGYTF
DNA: TGTGCCAGCAGCCAAGCACAGCTTCGGTCTGGCTACACCTTC

D: -
J: TRBJ1-5
length: 14
size: -
V: TRBV5-1
CDR3: CASSLAGNNQPQHF
DNA: TGCGCCAGCAGCTTGGCCGGGAACAATCAGCCCCAGCATTTT

D: -
J: TRBJ1-5
length: 13
size: -
V: TRBV28
CDR3: CASRLSSYQPQHF
DNA: TGTGCCAGCAGGCTCTCGAGCTATCAGCCCCAGCATTTT

D: -
J: TRBJ2-5
length: 13
size: -
V: TRBV19
CDR3: CATATSWAGTQYF
DNA: TGTGCCACCGCAACTTCTTGGGCGGGGACCCAGTACTTC

D: -
J: TRBJ1-3
length: 15
size: -
V: TRBV18
CDR3: CASSRSGGSGNTIYF
DNA: TGTGCCAGCTCACGAAGCGGGGGCTCTGGAAACACCATATATTTT

D: -
J: TRBJ1-4
length: 15
size: -
V: TRBV5-8
CDR3: CASSQTGSTNEKLFF
DNA: TGTGCCAGCAGCCAAACAGGCTCAACTAATGAAAAACTGTTTTTT

D: -
J: TRBJ1-2
length: 13
size: many
V: TRBV2
CDR3: CASSGLLQDGYTF
DNA: TGTGCCAGCAGTGGGCTCCTCCAGGATGGCTACACCTTC

D: -
J: TRBJ1-3
length: 15
size: -
V: TRBV18
CDR3: CASSPPGPSGNTIYF
DNA: TGTGCCAGCTCACCTCCAGGCCCTTCTGGAAACACCATATATTTT

D: TRBD1
J: TRBJ1-2
length: 16
size: -
V: TRBV5-6
CDR3: CASSLVQTGAYYGYTF
DNA: TGTGCCAGCAGCTTGGTCCAGACAGGGGCCTACTATGGCTACACCTTC

D: -
J: TRBJ1-1
length: 14
size: -
V: TRBV30
CDR3: CAWSSGQINTEAFF
DNA: TGTGCCTGGAGTTCAGGACAAATCAACACTGAAGCTTTCTTT

D: TRBD1
J: TRBJ1-4
length: 13
size: once
V: TRBV19
CDR3: CASRQGHNEKLFF
DNA: TGTGCCAGCAGACAGGGACATAATGAAAAACTGTTTTTT

D: TRBD1
J: TRBJ2-2
length: 15
size: -
V: TRBV7-2
CDR3: CASTTGGLNTGELFF
DNA: TGTGCCAGCACCACAGGGGGGCTGAACACCGGGGAGCTGTTTTTT

D: -
J: TRBJ1-5
length: 14
size: -
V: TRBV6-5
CDR3: CASSPGGRSQPQHF
DNA: TGTGCCAGCTCGCCGGGGGGTCGCAGTCAGCCCCAGCATTTT

D: -
J: TRBJ2-7
length: 13
size: -
V: TRBV3-1/TRBV3-2
CDR3: CASSQDQGGEQYF
DNA: TGTGCCAGCAGCCAAGACCAGGGTGGCGAGCAGTACTTC

D: -
J: TRBJ1-6
length: 16
size: -
V: TRBV11-2
CDR3: CASSLGEGSYNSPLHF
DNA: TGTGCCAGCAGCTTAGGAGAGGGATCATATAATTCACCCCTCCACTTT

D: TRBD1
J: TRBJ1-4
length: 14
size: -
V: TRBV4-1
CDR3: CASSQVGTGEKLFF
DNA: TGCGCCAGCAGCCAAGTTGGGACAGGGGAAAAACTGTTTTTT

D: TRBD2
J: TRBJ2-5
length: 14
size: -
V: TRBV20-1
CDR3: CSASSSGLQETQYF
DNA: TGCAGTGCTAGTTCTAGCGGGCTCCAAGAGACCCAGTACTTC

D: -
J: TRBJ2-7
length: 15
size: -
V: TRBV19
CDR3: CASSIVNREPYEQYF
DNA: TGTGCCAGTAGTATAGTAAACAGGGAACCCTACGAGCAGTACTTC

D: -
J: TRBJ2-5
length: 16
size: -
V: TRBV27
CDR3: CASSLGGGPTGETQYF
DNA: TGTGCCAGCAGTTTAGGGGGGGGGCCTACTGGAGAGACCCAGTACTTC

D: -
J: TRBJ1-5
length: 13
size: -
V: TRBV28
CDR3: CASSFLRDQPQHF
DNA: TGTGCCAGCAGTTTTCTCAGGGATCAGCCCCAGCATTTT

D: -
J: TRBJ2-7
length: 14
size: -
V: TRBV6-1
CDR3: CASSESQTSYEQYF
DNA: TGTGCCAGCAGTGAATCACAGACCTCCTACGAGCAGTACTTC

D: -
J: TRBJ1-2
length: 14
size: -
V: TRBV5-5
CDR3: CASSLNGENYGYTF
DNA: TGTGCCAGCAGCTTGAACGGAGAAAACTATGGCTACACCTTC

D: -
J: TRBJ1-2
length: 13
size: -
V: TRBV5-1
CDR3: CASSLGSGSGYTF
DNA: TGCGCCAGCAGCTTGGGATCCGGGAGCGGCTACACCTTC

D: TRBD1
J: TRBJ2-1
length: 14
size: -
V: TRBV5-3
CDR3: CARSWTGGWSEQFF
DNA: TGTGCCAGAAGCTGGACAGGGGGATGGAGTGAGCAGTTCTTC

D: TRBD1
J: TRBJ2-3
length: 15
size: -
V: TRBV5-5
CDR3: CASSLEQGATDTQYF
DNA: TGTGCCAGCAGCTTGGAACAGGGGGCAACAGATACGCAGTATTTT

D: -
J: TRBJ1-5
length: 13
size: once
V: TRBV6-4
CDR3: CASSREGNQPQHF
DNA: TGTGCCAGCAGCAGGGAGGGCAATCAGCCCCAGCATTTT

D: -
J: TRBJ1-2
length: 15
size: -
V: TRBV3-1/TRBV3-2
CDR3: CASSQSDRGGYGYTF
DNA: TGTGCCAGCAGCCAATCCGATCGTGGAGGGTATGGCTACACCTTC

D: TRBD1
J: TRBJ2-7
length: 13
size: once
V: TRBV11-2
CDR3: CASSLGTGTEQYF
DNA: TGTGCCAGCAGCCTAGGGACAGGGACCGAGCAGTACTTC

D: TRBD2
J: TRBJ2-5
length: 18
size: once
V: TRBV7-9
CDR3: CASSLTSLAGGPRETQYF
DNA: TGTGCCAGCAGCTTAACTAGTCTAGCGGGAGGCCCCCGGGAGACCCAGTACTTC

D: -
J: TRBJ1-2
length: 12
size: -
V: TRBV28
CDR3: CASSLGTSGYTF
DNA: TGTGCCAGCAGTTTAGGGACATCTGGCTACACCTTC

D: -
J: TRBJ2-3
length: 19
size: -
V: TRBV21-1
CDR3: CASSEAPNFYPRSTDTQYF
DNA: TGTGCCAGCAGTGAAGCCCCCAACTTCTACCCCCGAAGCACAGATACGCAGTATTTT

D: -
J: TRBJ2-5
length: 15
size: -
V: TRBV3-1/TRBV3-2
CDR3: CASSQNSGYQETQYF
DNA: TGTGCCAGCAGCCAAAATAGCGGTTACCAAGAGACCCAGTACTTC

D: TRBD1
J: TRBJ2-7
length: 14
size: few
V: TRBV5-4
CDR3: CASSLGGQGDEQYF
DNA: TGTGCCAGCAGCTTAGGGGGACAGGGGGACGAGCAGTACTTC

D: TRBD2
J: TRBJ2-5
length: 17
size: -
V: TRBV9
CDR3: CASSVSRLAGGQETQYF
DNA: TGTGCCAGCAGCGTATCCCGACTAGCGGGAGGACAAGAGACCCAGTACTTC

D: -
J: TRBJ2-7
length: 15
size: -
V: TRBV5-1
CDR3: CASSLGSSSSYEQYF
DNA: TGCGCCAGCAGCTTGGGTAGCTCAAGCTCCTACGAGCAGTACTTC

D: -
J: TRBJ1-4
length: 14
size: few
V: TRBV28
CDR3: CASSRQVYNEKLFF
DNA: TGTGCCAGCAGTCGACAGGTCTATAATGAAAAACTGTTTTTT